These 3 T cell receptor beta chains were all obtained from the same sample, sequenced in a study of cytomegalovirus exposure and HLA in healthy donors (dated by TCRdb to the late 2010s). The library was produced with the immunoSEQ multiplex PCR assay. For the multiplex PCR, a mixture combining 60 forward primers for TCR Vbeta segments and 13 reverse primers for TCR Jbeta segments was used. In TCRdb, the immuneACCESS table is reduced to in-frame sequences with V and J assigned. These tables do not hold every clone; where another copy was compared, an unresolved V gene accounts for under half, and the others remain unexplained. For this sample the table gives some 180,000 clones, of which under 85% were detected only once. 5% to 5.5% of the sample belongs to the ten largest clones. The sample was PBMCs. These receptors were taken from a woman aged 18-35 years in good health and CMV-seropositive.

The chain recombines TRBV30 with TRBJ2-1; possible D gene TRBD1, 5 bases. The germline V gene has CDR1 GTSNPN and CDR2 SVGIG (reference sequence). V was clipped by 7 bases and J by 6 bases, with 13 bases between them. CDR3 length: 12 amino acids. DNA of the CDR3: TGTGCCTTCCACCCTGACAGCAATGAGCAGTTCTTC. Translation gives CAFHPDSNEQFF.

The J gene is TRBJ2-1, the V gene TRBV7-8; 13 bases map to TRBD2. V lost 0 bases, J lost 8 bases, and 7 bases stayed unmatched. CDR3 length equals 17 residues. CDR1 and CDR2 (germline): SGHVS, FQNEAQ. The CDR3 spells CASSLAPTSGGGDEQFF. In nucleotides, the CDR3 is TGTGCCAGCAGCTTAGCGCCCACTAGCGGGGGGGGCGATGAGCAGTTCTTC. The whole variable domain, remainder taken from reference TRBV7-8 and TRBJ2-1, is GAGVSQSPRYKVAKRGQDVALRCDPISGHVSLFWYQQALGQGPEFLTYFQNEAQLDKSGLPSDRFFAERPEGSVSTLKIQRTQQEDSAVYLCASSLAPTSGGGDEQFFGPGTRLTVL.

The chain carries TRBV4-2 and TRBJ2-7; TRBD1 matches at 10 bases. CDR3 size: 15 residues. Germline trimming cut 1 base from V and 6 bases from J; bases unmatched to any gene: 6. Germline CDR1 is LGHNA and CDR2 is YNFKEQ. The CDR3 loop reads CASSQGFGDRGEQYF. CDR3 DNA sequence: TGTGCCAGCAGCCAAGGTTTCGGGGACAGGGGCGAGCAGTACTTC.